This T cell receptor beta chain was found in a study of preoperative IRX-2 immunotherapy in early breast cancer. Indicated treatment: preoperative locoregional IRX-2 cytokine immunotherapy. This phase Ib study tested locoregional IRX-2 cytokine immunotherapy given before surgery. Assay: immunoSEQ multiplex PCR; the TCRdb copy retains only in-frame clones and omits some. The table records about 26,000 clones, around four fifths of them present only once. The CDR3 contains 16 residues. CDR1 MNHGY and CDR2 SAAAGT come from the germline V gene. V lost 0 bases and J 3 bases, leaving 11 bases between the germline ends.

The TCR sequence derives from a human donor with breast cancer. The gene calls are TRBV6-8 and TRBJ2-2; the D is unclear. The sample here was lymph node tissue, taken after IRX-2 immunotherapy. The CDR3 DNA sequence: TGTGCCAGCAGTTACTCGATTAACAGATACACCGGGGAGCTGTTTTTT. It translates to CASSYSINRYTGELFF.